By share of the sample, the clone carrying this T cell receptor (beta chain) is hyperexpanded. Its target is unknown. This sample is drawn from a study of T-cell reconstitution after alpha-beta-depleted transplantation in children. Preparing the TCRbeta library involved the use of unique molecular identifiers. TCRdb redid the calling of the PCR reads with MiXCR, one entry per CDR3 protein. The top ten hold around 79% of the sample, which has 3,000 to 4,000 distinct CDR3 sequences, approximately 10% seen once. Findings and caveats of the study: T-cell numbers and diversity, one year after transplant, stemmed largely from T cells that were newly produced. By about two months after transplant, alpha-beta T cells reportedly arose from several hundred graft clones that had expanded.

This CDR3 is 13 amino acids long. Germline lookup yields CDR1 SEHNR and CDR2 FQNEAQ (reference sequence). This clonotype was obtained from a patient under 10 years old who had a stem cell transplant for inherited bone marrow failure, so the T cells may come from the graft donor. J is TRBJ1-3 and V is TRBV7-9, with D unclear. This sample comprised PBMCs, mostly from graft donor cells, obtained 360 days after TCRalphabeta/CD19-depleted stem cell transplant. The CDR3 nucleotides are TGTGCAACAAGGTCGGGGATTAAAAACACCATATATTTT. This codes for CATRSGIKNTIYF.